This T cell receptor beta chain was retrieved from a study of cytotoxic CD8 clonotypes in ibrutinib-treated CLL. Notes on the study in general: Starting clonality was above that of age-matched healthy donors and tracked circulating CD8+ T-cell counts. A rise in clonality was seen at ibrutinib response, and a fall back toward baseline was seen at progression.

As concerns this clone: The target antigen is unknown.

Sequencing used immunoSEQ multiplex PCR; TCRdb keeps in-frame clones, though not all of them. Among 160,000 or so clones, about 84% were seen once, and the ten largest hold about 4.9%. Per germline, CDR1 SGHRS and CDR2 YFSETQ. Trimming shortened V by 2 bases and J by 0 bases, and 9 bases separated the two germline ends. This CDR3 is built from 15 residues. The chain is built from TRBV5-1 and TRBJ1-3; tentatively, D is TRBD1 (5 bases). The sequence was collected from a human donor with chronic lymphocytic leukemia. This material consisted of PBMCs, taken after 24 months of ibrutinib treatment. The CDR3 bases are TGCGCCAGCAGCTTCGTGGGGACCTCTGGAAACACCATATATTTT. Protein: CASSFVGTSGNTIYF.